This T cell receptor (beta chain) was identified in a study of shared clonotypes between healthy human individuals. Recent vaccinations or acute infections were absent in the healthy HIV-negative adult donors. The V gene's germline CDR1 is SQVTM and CDR2 ANQGSEA. CDR3 length: 13 residues. In the case of this clone: This likely came from a read error, as a far larger clone is one base away.

Sequencing was performed on unsorted PBMC DNA using ten immunoSEQ deep assay plates. Generated by immunoSEQ multiplex PCR, the TCRdb table keeps only in-frame clones and is missing some. Of around 440,000 clones listed, approximately 71% are singletons. Material: PBMCs. The rearrangement uses TRBV29-1 and TRBJ1-1, with D maybe TRBD1 (6 bases). The sequence was collected from a woman aged 40 to 50 in good health. Some clones in this sample may be carry-over from other donors' samples. This CDR3 reads CNVATGRNTEAFF. The CDR3 DNA is TGCAACGTTGCTACAGGGCGTAACACTGAAGCTTTCTTT.